The source of this T cell receptor (beta chain) is a study of early T cells in non-severe SARS-CoV-2 infection. Whole-study context: Sequencing used unsorted whole-blood bulk RNA, so chains lack pairing.

TCRdb processed the 5' RACE reads anew with MiXCR; each CDR3 protein has one entry. The data contain fewer than 25,000 distinct CDR3 sequences, 3.5% to 4.5% of them singletons. This clonotype was detected many times. Its antigen is still unknown. The study's findings and limits: VDJdb-based matching was biased toward anti-spike CD8 responses and missed private and CD4 specificities.

V dropped 4 bases and J dropped 5; count of bases not matched to a gene: 2. Germline V lookup: CDR1 SQVTM, CDR2 ANQGSEA. There are 12 residues in the CDR3. The sample taken for sequencing was whole blood. The origin of this receptor is an adult who was a healthcare worker with PCR-confirmed SARS-CoV-2 infection or an uninfected control (not recorded which). The chain joins TRBV29-1 to TRBJ2-5, with TRBD1 identical over 9 bases. CDR3 nucleotide sequence: TGCAGCGTTGGGGACAGGGCCGAGACCCAGTACTTC. Encoded protein: CSVGDRAETQYF.